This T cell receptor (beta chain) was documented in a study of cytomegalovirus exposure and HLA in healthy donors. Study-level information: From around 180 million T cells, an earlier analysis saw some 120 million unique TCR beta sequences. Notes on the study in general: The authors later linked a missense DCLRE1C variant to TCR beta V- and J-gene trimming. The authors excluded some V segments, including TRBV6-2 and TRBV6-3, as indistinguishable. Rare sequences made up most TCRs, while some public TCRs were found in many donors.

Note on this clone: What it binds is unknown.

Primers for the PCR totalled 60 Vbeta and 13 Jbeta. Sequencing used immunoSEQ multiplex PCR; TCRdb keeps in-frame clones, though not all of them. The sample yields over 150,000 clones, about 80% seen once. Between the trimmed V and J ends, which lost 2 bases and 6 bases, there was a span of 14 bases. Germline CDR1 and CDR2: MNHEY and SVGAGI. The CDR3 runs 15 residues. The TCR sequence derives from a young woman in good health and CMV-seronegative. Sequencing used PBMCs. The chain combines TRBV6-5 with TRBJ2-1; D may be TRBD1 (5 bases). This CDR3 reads CASSYAGWVSNEQFF. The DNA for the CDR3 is TGTGCCAGCAGTTACGCAGGGTGGGTGAGCAATGAGCAGTTCTTC.